This T cell receptor beta chain was identified during a study of beta chain features in type 1 diabetes. Study in general: No patient-donor differences in age, gender, total cells or subset yield. Points from the study as a whole: All four CD4+ subsets from Type 1 diabetes patients carried moderately but significantly shorter TCRB CDR3s. Type 1 diabetes patients had VDJ junctions that carried fewer insertions and more deletions.

This clone appeared a few times. Its specificity is unknown. This CDR3 has 16 amino acids. V was shortened by 3 bases and J by 0 bases, with 12 bases between the two germline ends. The germline gives CDR1 KGHSH, CDR2 LQKENI. Every isolated RNA sample was fully reverse transcribed, so sequencing captured expressed TCRB transcripts. TCRdb's copy holds only in-frame clones and misses some; the assay was immunoSEQ multiplex PCR. The sample lists around 360,000 clones, roughly an eighth seen once, with around 0.0099% in the top ten. Sequencing was done on a sample of naive CD4+ T cells from blood. The source is a woman between 18 and 30 years old with type 1 diabetes. This chain links TRBV18 with TRBJ2-1; maybe TRBD2 (6 bases). In nucleotides, the CDR3 is TGTGCCAGCTCACCGACGGGGGTCCCCTCCTACAATGAGCAGTTCTTC. Its translation is CASSPTGVPSYNEQFF.